A single sample gave rise to the 8 T cell receptor beta chains below, sequenced in a study of blood T cell repertoires in COVID-19 (dated by TCRdb to the early 2020s). Receptor amplification or capture employed the immunoSEQ multiplex PCR assay. What TCRdb holds here is the immuneACCESS table cut down to in-frame rearrangements. Part of the clones is not present; checked against another copy, under half of the missing clones reflect an unresolved V gene, and the others are unexplained. Present in this sample are approximately 290,000 clones, approximately 90% of which were seen just once. The top ten hold roughly 2.3% of the sample. What was sequenced was peripheral blood. These receptors came from a woman under 40 with COVID-19, enrolled during active disease.

The chain links TRBV6-5 to TRBJ2-7; the D gene is possibly TRBD1 (5 bases). Germline assignment: CDR1 MNHEY and CDR2 SVGAGI. V lost 0 bases, J lost 2 bases, and 8 bases lay in between. The length of the CDR3 is 14 residues. Here the CDR3 reads CASSYSAGPYEQYF. CDR3 DNA: TGTGCCAGCAGTTACTCGGCAGGGCCCTACGAGCAGTACTTC.

The chain couples TRBV5-1 to TRBJ2-7, with D hard to call. The V and J ends lost 0 bases and 0 bases respectively, with 10 bases between them. The germline V gene encodes CDR1 SGHRS and CDR2 YFSETQ. The CDR3 totals 15 residues. In DNA form, the CDR3 reads TGCGCCAGCAGCTTGGACGCCTCCGGCTCCTACGAGCAGTACTTC. Translated: CASSLDASGSYEQYF.

This chain connects TRBV30 to TRBJ1-1; 11 positions agree with TRBD1. The CDR3 spans 14 residues. After removal of 4 bases from V and 5 bases from J, the junction contained 6 bases not matched to a gene. Germline V lookup: CDR1 GTSNPN, CDR2 SVGIG (reference sequence). In nucleotides, the CDR3 is TGTGCCTGGAATCTGGGACAGGGGGGTACTGAAGCTTTCTTT. This codes for CAWNLGQGGTEAFF.

The chain employs TRBV3-1 (or the pseudogene TRBV3-2) and TRBJ1-1; TRBD1 matches 8 bases. The V gene end was trimmed by 4 bases and the J gene end by 11 bases; junction bases not matched to a gene: 6. The CDR3 sequence is 12 residues long. CDR1 is LGHDT and CDR2 is YNNKEL in the germline V gene (reference sequence). This chain's CDR3 is CASSRQGSGAFF. The CDR3 nucleotides read TGTGCCAGCAGCCGACAGGGGTCAGGGGCTTTCTTT.

This chain links TRBV5-6 with TRBJ1-5, with 7 bases lining up with TRBD1. CDR1 is SGHDT, CDR2 YYEEEE, per germline. CDR3 length: 16 amino acids. V dropped 4 bases and J dropped 3; count of bases not matched to a gene: 10. CDR3 nucleotide sequence: TGTGCCAGCAGCCTTGGGGCACAGGGGAACAATCAGCCCCAGCATTTT. It yields the protein CASSLGAQGNNQPQHF.

V is TRBV19 and J is TRBJ1-1; D uncertain. Germline V gene sequence: CDR1 LNHDA, CDR2 SQIVND (reference sequence). V dropped 1 base and J dropped 7 bases, with 16 bases sitting between them. CDR3 length equals 15 residues. In nucleotides, the CDR3 is TGTGCCAGTAGTATAGGAAGTCGGGGAGTTGGTGAAGCTTTCTTT. Protein product: CASSIGSRGVGEAFF.

The rearrangement joins TRBV30 to TRBJ1-2; 9 bases match TRBD1. This CDR3 comprises 16 residues. Germline V CDR1 and CDR2: GTSNPN, SVGIG (reference sequence). Trimming at V came to 2 bases and at J to 3 bases, leaving 10 bases not matched to a gene. The CDR3 region has the DNA TGTGCCTGGAGTACCCGGGGACAGGGTAAGGACTATGGCTACACCTTC. Translated, it gives CAWSTRGQGKDYGYTF.

V gene TRBV19 combines with J gene TRBJ2-7, with 9 bases matching TRBD1. V shed 3 bases, J shed 4 bases, and the junction held 7 bases outside the gene matches. This CDR3 is 15 amino acids long. Germline V gene lookup returns CDR1 LNHDA and CDR2 SQIVND (reference sequence). The CDR3 protein is CASSMGTGSMYEQYF. The CDR3 coding sequence is TGTGCCAGTAGTATGGGGACAGGGTCTATGTACGAGCAGTACTTC.